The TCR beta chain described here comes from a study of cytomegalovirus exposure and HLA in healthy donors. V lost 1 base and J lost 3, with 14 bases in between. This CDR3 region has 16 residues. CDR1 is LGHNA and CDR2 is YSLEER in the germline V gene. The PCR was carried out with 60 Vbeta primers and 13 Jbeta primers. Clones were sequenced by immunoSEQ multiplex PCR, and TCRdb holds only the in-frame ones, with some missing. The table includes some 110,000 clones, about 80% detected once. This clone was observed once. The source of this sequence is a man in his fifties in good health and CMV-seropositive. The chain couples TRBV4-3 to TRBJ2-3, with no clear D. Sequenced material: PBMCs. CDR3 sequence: CASSQGYSSSTDTQYF. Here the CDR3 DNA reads TGCGCCAGCAGCCAAGGATACAGCAGCTCAACAGATACGCAGTATTTT.